The clone carrying this T cell receptor (beta chain) was seen a single time. This record comes from a study of shared T cell receptors in the human thymus. CDR3 length equals 14 residues. The germline V gene encodes CDR1 SGHNT and CDR2 YYREEE (reference sequence). V shed 5 bases and J shed 0 bases, with 8 bases lying between them. The repertoire was sequenced with immunoSEQ multiplex PCR; TCRdb's copy has only in-frame clones and lacks some. Among roughly 500,000 clones listed, about 80% were seen once. Another study also made use of these data, one on human thymus T cells.

The chain links TRBV5-4 to TRBJ2-2; D call uncertain. The receptor was derived from a boy under two years old with a congenital heart defect. Specimen: thymocytes. The CDR3: CASRAGSNTGELFF. The DNA for the CDR3 is TGTGCCAGCAGAGCCGGGTCGAACACCGGGGAGCTGTTTTTT. The full variable domain, rest sourced from reference TRBV5-4 and TRBJ2-2, is ETGVTQSPTHLIKTRGQQVTLRCSSQSGHNTVSWYQQALGQGPQFIFQYYREEENGRGNFPPRFSGLQFPNYSSELNVNALELDDSALYLCASRAGSNTGELFFGEGSRLTVL.